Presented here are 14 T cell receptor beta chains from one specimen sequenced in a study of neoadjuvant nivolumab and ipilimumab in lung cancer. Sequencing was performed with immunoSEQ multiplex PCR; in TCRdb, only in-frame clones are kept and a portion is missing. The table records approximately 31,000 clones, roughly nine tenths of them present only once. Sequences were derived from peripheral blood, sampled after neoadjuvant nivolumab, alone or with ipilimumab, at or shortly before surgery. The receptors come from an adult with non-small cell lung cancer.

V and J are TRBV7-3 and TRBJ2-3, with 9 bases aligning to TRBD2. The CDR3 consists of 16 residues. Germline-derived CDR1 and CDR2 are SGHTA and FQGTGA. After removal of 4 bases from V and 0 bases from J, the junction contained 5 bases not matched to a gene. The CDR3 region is CASSSGLARSTDTQYF. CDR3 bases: TGTGCCAGCAGCTCCGGACTAGCGAGGAGCACAGATACGCAGTATTTT.

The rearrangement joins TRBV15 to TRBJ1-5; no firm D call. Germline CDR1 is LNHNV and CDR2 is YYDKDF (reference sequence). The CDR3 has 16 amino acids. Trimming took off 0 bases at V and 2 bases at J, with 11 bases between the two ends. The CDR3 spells CATSRDDRGGNQPQHF. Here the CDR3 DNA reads TGTGCCACCAGCAGAGATGACCGAGGTGGCAATCAGCCCCAGCATTTT.

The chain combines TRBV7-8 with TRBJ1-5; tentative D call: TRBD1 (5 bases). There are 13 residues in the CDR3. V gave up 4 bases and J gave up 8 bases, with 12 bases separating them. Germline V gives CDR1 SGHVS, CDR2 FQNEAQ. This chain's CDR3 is CASSSGYSEPQHF. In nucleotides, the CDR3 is TGTGCCAGCAGCTCAGGGTATTCTGAGCCCCAGCATTTT. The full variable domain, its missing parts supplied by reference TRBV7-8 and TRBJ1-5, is GAGVSQSPRYKVAKRGQDVALRCDPISGHVSLFWYQQALGQGPEFLTYFQNEAQLDKSGLPSDRFFAERPEGSVSTLKIQRTQQEDSAVYLCASSSGYSEPQHFGDGTRLSIL.

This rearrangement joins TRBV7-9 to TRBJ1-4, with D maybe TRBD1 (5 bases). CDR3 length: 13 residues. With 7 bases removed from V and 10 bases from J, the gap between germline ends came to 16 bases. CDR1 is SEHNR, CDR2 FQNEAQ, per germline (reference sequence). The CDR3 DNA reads TGTGCCAGCACTGAGCCAGGGCTGCGAAAACTGTTTTTT. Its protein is CASTEPGLRKLFF.

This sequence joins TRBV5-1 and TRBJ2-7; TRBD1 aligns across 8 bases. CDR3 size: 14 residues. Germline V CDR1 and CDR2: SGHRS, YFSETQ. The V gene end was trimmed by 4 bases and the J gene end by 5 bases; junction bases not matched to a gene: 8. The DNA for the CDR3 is TGCGCCAGCAGCCTGGGGGACAGGCTCAACGAGCAGTACTTC. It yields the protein CASSLGDRLNEQYF.

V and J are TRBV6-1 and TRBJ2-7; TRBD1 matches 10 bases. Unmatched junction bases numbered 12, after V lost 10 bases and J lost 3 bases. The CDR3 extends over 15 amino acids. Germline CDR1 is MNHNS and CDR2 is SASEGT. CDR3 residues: CATARGDRGIYEQYF. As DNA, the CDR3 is TGTGCCACCGCCCGGGGGGACAGGGGAATCTACGAGCAGTACTTC.

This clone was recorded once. In DNA form, the CDR3 reads TGTGCCAGCAGTGAATTAACGGTCCAAGAGACCCAGTACTTC. It translates to CASSELTVQETQYF. The chain has TRBV2 and TRBJ2-5, with D uncertain. Trimming removed 2 bases at V and 1 base at J, with 8 bases between. CDR1 is SNHLY and CDR2 is FYNNEI in the germline V gene. This CDR3 is 14 amino acids long.

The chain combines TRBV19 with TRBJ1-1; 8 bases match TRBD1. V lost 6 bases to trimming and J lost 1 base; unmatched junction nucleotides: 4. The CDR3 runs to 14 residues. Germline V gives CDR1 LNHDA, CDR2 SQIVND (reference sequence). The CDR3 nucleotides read TGTGCCAGTAGATGGGGGACAGGGAACACTGAAGCTTTCTTT. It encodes CASRWGTGNTEAFF.

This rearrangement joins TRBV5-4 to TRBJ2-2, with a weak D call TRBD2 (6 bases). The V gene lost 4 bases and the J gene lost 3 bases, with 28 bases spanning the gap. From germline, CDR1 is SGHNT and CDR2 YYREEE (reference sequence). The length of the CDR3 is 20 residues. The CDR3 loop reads CASSRRFVAPLGGYTGELFF. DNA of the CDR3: TGTGCCAGCAGCCGGAGATTTGTAGCCCCTTTGGGAGGATACACCGGGGAGCTGTTTTTT.

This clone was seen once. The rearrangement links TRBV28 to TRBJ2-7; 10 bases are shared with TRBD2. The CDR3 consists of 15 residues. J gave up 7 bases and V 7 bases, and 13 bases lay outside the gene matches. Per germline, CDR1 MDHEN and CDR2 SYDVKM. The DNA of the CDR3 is TGTGCCAGCACCCGGTTCGCTAGCGGGAGAAGGGAGCAGTACTTC. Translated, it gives CASTRFASGRREQYF.

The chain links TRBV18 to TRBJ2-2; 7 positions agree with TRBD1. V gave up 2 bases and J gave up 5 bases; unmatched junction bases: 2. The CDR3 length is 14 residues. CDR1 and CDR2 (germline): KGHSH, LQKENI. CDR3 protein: CASSPGGQTGELFF. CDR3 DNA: TGTGCCAGCTCACCAGGGGGACAGACCGGGGAGCTGTTTTTT. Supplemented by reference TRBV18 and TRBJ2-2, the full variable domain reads NAGVMQNPRHLVRRRGQEARLRCSPMKGHSHVYWYRQLPEEGLKFMVYLQKENIIDESGMPKERFSAEFPKEGPSILRIQQVVRGDSAAYFCASSPGGQTGELFFGEGSRLTVL.

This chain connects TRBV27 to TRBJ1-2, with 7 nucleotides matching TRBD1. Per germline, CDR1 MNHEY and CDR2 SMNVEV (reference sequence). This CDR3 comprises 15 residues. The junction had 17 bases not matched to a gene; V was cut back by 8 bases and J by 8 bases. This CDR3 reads CASGYYTRTGNGYTF. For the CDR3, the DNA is TGTGCCAGCGGATATTATACCCGGACAGGTAACGGCTACACCTTC.

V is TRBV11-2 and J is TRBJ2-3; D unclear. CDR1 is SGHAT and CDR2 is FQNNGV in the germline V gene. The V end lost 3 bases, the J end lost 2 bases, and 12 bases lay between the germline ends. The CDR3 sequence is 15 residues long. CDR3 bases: TGTGCCAGCAGCTTCCTCGACATTAACACAGATACGCAGTATTTT. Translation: CASSFLDINTDTQYF.

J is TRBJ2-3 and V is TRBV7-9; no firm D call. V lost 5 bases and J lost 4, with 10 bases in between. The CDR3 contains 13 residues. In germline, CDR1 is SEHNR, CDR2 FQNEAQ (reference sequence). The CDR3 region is CASSLIGADTQYF. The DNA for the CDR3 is TGTGCCAGCAGCCTAATTGGGGCAGATACGCAGTATTTT.